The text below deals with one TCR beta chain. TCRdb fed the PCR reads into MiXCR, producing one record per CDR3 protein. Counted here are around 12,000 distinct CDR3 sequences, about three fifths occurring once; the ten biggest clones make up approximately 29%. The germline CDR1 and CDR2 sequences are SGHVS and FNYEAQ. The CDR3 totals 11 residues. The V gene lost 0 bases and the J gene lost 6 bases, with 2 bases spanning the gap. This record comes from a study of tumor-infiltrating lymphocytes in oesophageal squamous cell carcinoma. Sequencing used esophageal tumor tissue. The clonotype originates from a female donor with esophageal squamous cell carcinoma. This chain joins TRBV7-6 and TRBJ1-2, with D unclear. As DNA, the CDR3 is TGTGCCAGCAGCTTAGCCGATGGCTACACCTTC. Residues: CASSLADGYTF.